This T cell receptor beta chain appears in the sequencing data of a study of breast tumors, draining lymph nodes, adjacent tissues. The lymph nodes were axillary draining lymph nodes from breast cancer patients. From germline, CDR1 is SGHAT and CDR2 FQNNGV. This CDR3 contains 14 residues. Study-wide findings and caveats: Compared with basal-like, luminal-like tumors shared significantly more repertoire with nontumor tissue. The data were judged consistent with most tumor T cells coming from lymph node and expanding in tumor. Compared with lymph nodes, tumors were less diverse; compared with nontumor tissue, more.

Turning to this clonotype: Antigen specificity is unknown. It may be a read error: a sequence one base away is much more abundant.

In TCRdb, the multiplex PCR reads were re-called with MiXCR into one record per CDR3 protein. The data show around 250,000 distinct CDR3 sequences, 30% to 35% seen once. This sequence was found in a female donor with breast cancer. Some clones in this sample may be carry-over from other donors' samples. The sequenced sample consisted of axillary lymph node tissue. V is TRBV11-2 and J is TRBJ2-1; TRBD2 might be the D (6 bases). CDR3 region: CASCLTGTRNEQFF. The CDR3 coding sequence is TGTGCCAGCTGCTTGACCGGGACTCGCAATGAGCAGTTCTTC.